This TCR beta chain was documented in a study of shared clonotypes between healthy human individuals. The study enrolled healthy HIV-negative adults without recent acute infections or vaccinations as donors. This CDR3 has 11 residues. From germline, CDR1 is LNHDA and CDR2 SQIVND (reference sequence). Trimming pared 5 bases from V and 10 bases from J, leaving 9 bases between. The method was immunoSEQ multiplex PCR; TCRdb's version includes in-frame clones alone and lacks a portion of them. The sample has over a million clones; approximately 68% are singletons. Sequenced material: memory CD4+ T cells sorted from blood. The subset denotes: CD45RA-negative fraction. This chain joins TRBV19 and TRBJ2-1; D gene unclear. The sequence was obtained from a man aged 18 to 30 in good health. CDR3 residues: CASSENIEQFF. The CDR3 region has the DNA TGTGCCAGTAGTGAAAATATAGAGCAGTTCTTC.